This T cell receptor beta chain was profiled in a study of T cells in Graves' hyperthyroidism and ophthalmopathy. Regarding the study as a whole: Most expanded thyroid clonotypes above 0.001 also appeared in blood.

Absent ophthalmopathy progression within 18 months defined stable Graves' hyperthyroidism. The study excluded patients with uncontrolled infection, other autoimmune disease, pregnancy or lactation. The germline gives CDR1 SGHTA, CDR2 FQGTGA. The ends were cut back, 0 bases at V and 9 bases at J, with 12 bases in the middle. The length of the CDR3 is 15 residues. It was RNA transcripts that yielded the amplified TCR beta CDR3 regions. Researchers ran a first-round RT-PCR on the TCR CDR3 using the HTBI primer set. TCRdb analysed the multiplex PCR reads with MiXCR anew, one entry per CDR3 protein. The sample lists hundreds of thousands of distinct CDR3 sequences; roughly 19% were seen once. At least ten counts were recorded for this clonotype. Its cognate antigen is unknown.

The rearrangement joins TRBV7-3 to TRBJ1-6, with D perhaps matching TRBD1 (5 bases). Sample: blood. The sequence derives from a woman aged 18 to 35 with Graves' hyperthyroidism. In DNA form, the CDR3 reads TGTGCCAGCAGCTTAACAGGGGTTATTGGTTCACCCCTCCACTTT. Encoded protein: CASSLTGVIGSPLHF.